This section outlines one TCR beta chain sequence together with its context. Its antigen is unidentified. The data stem from a study of cytomegalovirus exposure and HLA in healthy donors. Findings and caveats of the study: Equally common other TCR beta chains were less clonally expanded than HLA-associated ones, a later analysis found. Donors belonging to an Asian-associated ancestry cluster reportedly showed fewer N-insertions in productive TCRs than the approximately 680-donor mean, according to what a later analysis found. Later on, a genetic analysis was performed. It linked a missense variant in DCLRE1C with V- and J-gene trimming of TCR beta.

Both 60 Vbeta primers and 13 Jbeta primers went into the PCR. Measured with immunoSEQ multiplex PCR; TCRdb has only the in-frame clones, and not every one. The repertoire holds around 86,000 clones, with about 80% as singletons. V lost 7 bases, J lost 4 bases, and 13 bases lay in between. Germline V CDR1 and CDR2: SGHAT, FQNNGV. The CDR3 length is 13 residues. Material for sequencing was PBMCs. This sequence originates from a man aged 50 or older in good health and CMV-seropositive. V usage is TRBV11-2 and J usage is TRBJ1-2; perhaps TRBD1 as D (5 bases). CDR3 sequence: CASTLGGVYGYTF. The DNA for the CDR3 is TGTGCCAGCACCCTGGGGGGAGTCTATGGCTACACCTTC.